This entry lists 11 T cell receptor beta chains sequenced from one sample in a study of vaccination effects on CD4 cells after COVID-19 (dated by TCRdb to between 2021 and 2024). After more than 9 days of culture, CD4+ T cells were isolated with the EasySep CD4+ T cell isolation kit. These receptors' antigens are unknown. Receptors were amplified or captured by the immunoSEQ multiplex PCR assay. This is the immuneACCESS table as TCRdb keeps it, with only in-frame sequences that have V and J called. A part of the clones is gone; compared with another copy, unresolved V genes explain less than half, and the rest is unexplained. The sample yields tens of thousands of clones; around three fifths were counted once. Around a tenth of the sample is held by the ten biggest clonotypes. This specimen consisted of CD4+ T cells from PBMCs cultured without peptide, obtained before COVID-19 vaccination. The receptors were gathered from a human donor who received a COVID-19 vaccine.

The chain uses TRBV6-5 and TRBJ2-2; TRBD2 matches at 7 bases. CDR1 and CDR2 (germline): MNHEY, SVGAGI. This CDR3 has 15 residues. V lost 2 bases, J lost 5 bases, and 5 bases stayed unmatched. CDR3 region: CASSYAGVVTGELFF. The CDR3 region has the DNA TGTGCCAGCAGTTACGCGGGAGTAGTTACCGGGGAGCTGTTTTTT.

This clone was seen a handful of times. J is TRBJ1-2 and V is TRBV7-9; weak D call: TRBD1 (5 bases). Trimming stripped 7 bases from V and 6 bases from J, with 12 bases between. The CDR3 covers 12 residues. Germline-derived CDR1 and CDR2 are SEHNR and FQNEAQ (reference sequence). Here the CDR3 DNA reads TGTGCCAGCACCGGCGGGGCTCATGGCTACACCTTC. Its translation: CASTGGAHGYTF.

The V gene is TRBV10-3, the J gene TRBJ2-7; 9 positions agree with TRBD1. The CDR3 runs to 15 residues. V lost 6 bases, J lost 3 bases, and 9 bases stayed unmatched. The germline V gene encodes CDR1 ENHRY and CDR2 SYGVKD. The chain's CDR3 is CAIRLAGTGNYEQYF. The CDR3 coding sequence is TGTGCCATCAGACTAGCCGGGACAGGGAACTACGAGCAGTACTTC.

V and J are TRBV24-1 and TRBJ1-4; no reliable D call. The length of the CDR3 is 13 residues. Germline values: CDR1 KGHDR, CDR2 SFDVKD. Trimming pared 7 bases from V and 7 bases from J, leaving 12 bases between. This CDR3 reads CATSASYGEKLFF. CDR3 DNA sequence: TGTGCCACCAGCGCTTCCTACGGTGAAAAACTGTTTTTT.

V is TRBV3-1 (or the pseudogene TRBV3-2) and J is TRBJ2-7, with D possibly TRBD2 on 6 matching bases. V lost 4 bases and J lost 3, with 13 bases in between. Germline CDR1 LGHDT, CDR2 YNNKEL (reference sequence). There are 14 residues in the CDR3. CDR3 DNA sequence: TGTGCCAGCAGCCCCGGGACTCCAAACTACGAGCAGTACTTC. This codes for CASSPGTPNYEQYF.

There are a few counts of this clone. The chain employs TRBV25-1 and TRBJ2-3; D remains unclear. Deletions cut 2 bases from V and 2 bases from J, with 11 bases between. The CDR3 contains 15 residues. The germline CDR1 and CDR2 sequences are MGHDK and SYGVNS. DNA of the CDR3: TGTGCCAGCAGTGAAATGCAAAGGACCACAGATACGCAGTATTTT. Protein: CASSEMQRTTDTQYF.

This clone showed up just once. The V gene is TRBV14, the J gene TRBJ2-1, with TRBD1 identical over 8 bases. This CDR3 is 16 amino acids long. Trimming removed 4 bases from V and 0 bases from J; junction bases left unmatched: 5. Germline V gene lookup returns CDR1 SGHDN and CDR2 FVKESK. CDR3 DNA: TGTGCCAGCAGCCCTATCAGGGGGCCCTCCTACAATGAGCAGTTCTTC. Amino acids: CASSPIRGPSYNEQFF.

A single count supports this clone. The CDR3 region is CSVDRGLGNEQFF. CDR3 DNA sequence: TGCAGCGTCGACAGGGGGCTGGGCAATGAGCAGTTCTTC. The chain joins TRBV29-1 to TRBJ2-1; 10 nucleotides agree with TRBD1. The CDR3 totals 13 residues. Germline V gives CDR1 SQVTM, CDR2 ANQGSEA. The trim removed 6 bases at V and 6 bases at J, leaving 5 bases unmatched.

The genes are TRBV10-3 and TRBJ1-5, with D possibly matching TRBD1 (5 bases). Germline CDR1 and CDR2: ENHRY and SYGVKD. V was shortened by 3 bases and J by 1 base, with 7 bases between the two germline ends. The CDR3 length is 14 residues. The CDR3 region is CAISDPGSNQPQHF. CDR3 DNA sequence: TGTGCCATCAGTGATCCAGGGAGCAATCAGCCCCAGCATTTT.

The chain carries TRBV5-4 and TRBJ2-7; D possibly corresponds to TRBD1 (6 bases). Trimming shortened V by 1 base and J by 4 bases, and 12 bases separated the two germline ends. CDR1 and CDR2 from the germline V gene are SGHNT and YYREEE (reference sequence). The CDR3 totals 14 residues. In DNA, the CDR3 is TGTGCCAGCAGCTTGTCCCAGGGGAAGTACGAGCAGTACTTC. It is translated as CASSLSQGKYEQYF.

The CDR3 loop is CASSFPLRGQETQYF. The CDR3 DNA reads as TGTGCCAGCAGCTTCCCCCTTCGGGGGCAAGAGACCCAGTACTTC. The rearrangement links TRBV7-9 to TRBJ2-5, with a tentative D call TRBD2 (6 bases). Germline CDR1 and CDR2: SEHNR and FQNEAQ (reference sequence). V was trimmed by 3 bases and J by 2 bases, leaving 13 bases between them. CDR3 length equals 15 residues.